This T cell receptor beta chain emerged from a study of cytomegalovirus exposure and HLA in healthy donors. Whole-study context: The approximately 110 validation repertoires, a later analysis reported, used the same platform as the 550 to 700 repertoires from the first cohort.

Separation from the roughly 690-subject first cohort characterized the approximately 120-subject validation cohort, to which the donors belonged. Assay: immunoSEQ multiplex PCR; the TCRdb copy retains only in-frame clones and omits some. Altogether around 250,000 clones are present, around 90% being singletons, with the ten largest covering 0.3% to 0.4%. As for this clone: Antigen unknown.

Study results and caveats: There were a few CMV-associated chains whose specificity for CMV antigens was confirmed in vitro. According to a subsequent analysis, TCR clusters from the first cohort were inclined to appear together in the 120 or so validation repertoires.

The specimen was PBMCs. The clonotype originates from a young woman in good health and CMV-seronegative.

The CDR3 protein is CASSSTSGHTDTQYF. CDR3 DNA sequence: TGTGCCAGCAGTTCGACTAGCGGCCACACAGATACGCAGTATTTT. The V call is TRBV6-4, the J call TRBJ2-3, with TRBD2 matching over 9 bases. Looked up from germline, CDR1 is MRHNA and CDR2 is SNTAGT. Trimming at V came to 5 bases and at J to 2 bases, leaving 5 bases not matched to a gene. CDR3 size: 15 residues.